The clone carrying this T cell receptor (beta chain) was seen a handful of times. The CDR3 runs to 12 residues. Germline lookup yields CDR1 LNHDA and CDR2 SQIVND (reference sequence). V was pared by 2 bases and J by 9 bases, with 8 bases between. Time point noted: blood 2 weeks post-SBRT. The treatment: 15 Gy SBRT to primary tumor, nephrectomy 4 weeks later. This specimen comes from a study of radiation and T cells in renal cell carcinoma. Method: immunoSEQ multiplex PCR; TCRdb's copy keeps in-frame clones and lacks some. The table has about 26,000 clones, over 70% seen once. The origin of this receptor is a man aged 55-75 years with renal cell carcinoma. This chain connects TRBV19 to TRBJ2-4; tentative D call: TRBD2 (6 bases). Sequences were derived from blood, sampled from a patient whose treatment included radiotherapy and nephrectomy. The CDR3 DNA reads TGTGCCAGTAGTATAAACGGGGGCATTCAGTACTTC. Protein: CASSINGGIQYF.